These T cell receptor beta chains were read from a single sample in a study of T-cell memory formation after mild COVID-19. MiXCR, applied by TCRdb to the 5' RACE reads, yields one record per CDR3 protein. Of roughly 380,000 distinct CDR3 sequences in the sample, 25% to 30% were seen once. The specimen sequenced was PBMCs or a T cell subset sorted from them (not recorded which). The receptors originated from an adult woman who had mild COVID-19 (a few samples of this study predate the infection). Cell type and time point are not known. CDR3s include the opening cysteine and the closing phenylalanine or tryptophan. The D gene is left open where the match is weak. A row's size may be missing; if present it is once, few, many or a size class.

d_gene,abundance,j_gene,v_gene,len,CDR3nt,CDR3aa
TRBD1,.,TRBJ1-2,TRBV7-8,15,TGTGCCAGCAGCCAGGGACAGGGAGGGTTGTATGGCTACACCTTC,CASSQGQGGLYGYTF
TRBD1,few,TRBJ2-5,TRBV4-1,17,TGCGCCAGCAGCCAGACCGGACAGGGGGCGGTGAAAGAGACCCAGTACTTC,CASSQTGQGAVKETQYF
.,few,TRBJ1-2,TRBV5-6,12,TGTGCCAGCAGCTTTTCAAACTATGGCTACACCTTC,CASSFSNYGYTF
TRBD1,many,TRBJ1-5,TRBV5-5,16,TGTGCCAGCAGCTCCGTGAGGACAGGGGCCAATCAGCCCCAGCATTTT,CASSSVRTGANQPQHF
.,many,TRBJ2-3,TRBV20-1,14,TGCAGTGCCCGAAGGCAGCCTGGCACAGATACGCAGTATTTT,CSARRQPGTDTQYF
TRBD1,few,TRBJ2-2,TRBV20-1,14,TGCAGTGCAACCGGGACAGGGGACACCGGGGAGCTGTTTTTT,CSATGTGDTGELFF
.,.,TRBJ1-1,TRBV6-5,14,TGTGCCAGCAGTTATGAGGGGCTGAACACTGAAGCTTTCTTT,CASSYEGLNTEAFF
.,.,TRBJ2-7,TRBV3-1,13,TGTGCCAGCAGCCAAGATGCACCAACCGAGCAGTACTTC,CASSQDAPTEQYF
.,few,TRBJ2-7,TRBV6-5,17,TGTGCCAGCAGTTACCAGGCACTGGGGAGTCTATTTTACGAGCAGTACTTC,CASSYQALGSLFYEQYF
.,.,TRBJ2-5,TRBV29-1,12,TGCAGCGTTGAAGTGGGAGAAGAGACCCAGTACTTC,CSVEVGEETQYF
.,.,TRBJ2-3,TRBV2,14,TGTGCCAGCAATATCGGGCGGGAAGCAGATACGCAGTATTTT,CASNIGREADTQYF
.,few,TRBJ2-2,TRBV7-6,14,TGTGCCAGCAGCTTAGAACTAGCTGGCGGGGAGCTGTTTTTT,CASSLELAGGELFF
.,.,TRBJ2-7,TRBV7-9,14,TGTGCCAGCAGCTTAGATTTTGGGACCTACGAGCAGTACTTC,CASSLDFGTYEQYF
.,.,TRBJ2-1,TRBV7-9,13,TGTGCCAGCAGCTTCCAGGTAACCAATGAGCAGTTCTTC,CASSFQVTNEQFF
.,.,TRBJ2-5,TRBV18,13,TGTGCCAGCTCACCACCGACTGTGGGGACCCAGTACTTC,CASSPPTVGTQYF
.,.,TRBJ1-1,TRBV5-1,14,TGCGCCAGCAGCCCAATCGCGTTAGGATATGAAGCTTTCTTT,CASSPIALGYEAFF
.,.,TRBJ1-6,TRBV27,12,TGTGCCAGCAGTTTCCCGAATTCACCCCTCCACTTT,CASSFPNSPLHF
.,many,TRBJ1-3,TRBV10-3,13,TGTGCCATCAGGGGACACTCTGGAAACACCATATATTTT,CAIRGHSGNTIYF
TRBD2,few,TRBJ2-1,TRBV7-8,16,TGTGCCAGCAGCAGTAAGCGGGACCTCTCCTACAATGAGCAGTTCTTC,CASSSKRDLSYNEQFF
.,few,TRBJ2-3,TRBV6-1,14,TGTGCCAGTTCTCCCCTAGGGAAGGCAGATACGCAGTATTTT,CASSPLGKADTQYF
TRBD1,few,TRBJ1-2,TRBV6-1,14,TGTGCCAGCAGTGAAGGGACAGGGTTGTATGGCTACACCTTC,CASSEGTGLYGYTF
.,.,TRBJ1-6,TRBV2,14,TGTGCCAGCAAGTCCGAAACCGAAAATTCACCCCTCCACTTT,CASKSETENSPLHF
TRBD2,few,TRBJ2-3,TRBV7-9,15,TGTGCCAGCAGCCTTAGCGGGAGTACTGGAGATACGCAGTATTTT,CASSLSGSTGDTQYF
TRBD1,few,TRBJ2-1,TRBV4-3,16,TGCGCCAGCAGCCAGGCAGACAGGGACTCCTACAATGAGCAGTTCTTC,CASSQADRDSYNEQFF
.,few,TRBJ2-3,TRBV12-3/TRBV12-4,13,.,CASSFALGSWKYF
.,.,TRBJ1-1,TRBV4-1,15,TGCGCCAGCAGCCAAGTTTGGGCCCAGAACACTGAAGCTTTCTTT,CASSQVWAQNTEAFF
.,few,TRBJ2-3,TRBV12-3/TRBV12-4,13,TGTGCCAGCAGATCCCTCTCTTCGGCGACGCAGTATTTT,CASRSLSSATQYF
TRBD1,once,TRBJ2-1,TRBV20-1,14,TGCAGTGCTCTGGACAGGTACTCCTACAATGAGCAGTTCTTC,CSALDRYSYNEQFF
.,.,TRBJ2-1,TRBV15,10,TGTGCCACCGAGGGCAATGAGCAGTTCTTC,CATEGNEQFF
TRBD1,few,TRBJ1-4,TRBV5-1,14,TGCGCCAGCAGCCACTCCGGGACAGAGGAAAAACTGTTTTTT,CASSHSGTEEKLFF
.,.,TRBJ1-4,TRBV7-8,17,TGTGCCAGCAGCTTGGTCGGTTGGGGGGCGAAGGGTGAAAAACTGTTTTTT,CASSLVGWGAKGEKLFF
TRBD1,.,TRBJ2-2,TRBV12-3/TRBV12-4,14,TGTGCCAGCAGTCTGACAGGGGCTCACGGGGAGCTGTTTTTT,CASSLTGAHGELFF
.,.,TRBJ2-2,TRBV4-2,15,TGTGCCAGCAGCCAAGATCTCGCGGCTTCCGGGGAGCTGTTTTTT,CASSQDLAASGELFF
.,few,TRBJ1-2,TRBV5-1,15,TGCGCCAGCAGCGAGGACAGCTCATTGTCCTATGGCTACACCTTC,CASSEDSSLSYGYTF
.,many,TRBJ1-1,TRBV5-1,12,TGCGCCAGCAGCTTGAGACCGGGTGAAGCTTTCTTT,CASSLRPGEAFF
.,.,TRBJ2-1,TRBV20-1,13,TGCAGTGCTAGAGTGGGACCGCGTAATGAGCAGTTCTTC,CSARVGPRNEQFF
.,.,TRBJ2-1,TRBV11-2,16,TGTGCCAGCAGCTTATTTGGGGCGGACCCCTACAATGAGCAGTTCTTC,CASSLFGADPYNEQFF
.,.,TRBJ2-3,TRBV10-3,11,TGTGCCATCAGTGCCACAGATACGCAGTATTTT,CAISATDTQYF
TRBD2,.,TRBJ2-1,TRBV7-2,14,TGTGCCAGCAGCCACTTGGCGGGAGCCCATGAGCAGTTCTTC,CASSHLAGAHEQFF
.,.,TRBJ2-7,TRBV7-8,13,TGTGCCAGCAGCTTGCTCGGGGTGCTCGAGCAGTACTTC,CASSLLGVLEQYF
TRBD1,few,TRBJ2-2,TRBV7-2,16,TGTGCCAGCAGCTTCCTGGGACAGGTGAACACCGGGGAGCTGTTTTTT,CASSFLGQVNTGELFF
.,many,TRBJ2-1,TRBV5-1,16,TGCGCCAGCAGCTTGGACGGGGTGAGCTCCTACAATGAGCAGTTCTTC,CASSLDGVSSYNEQFF
.,many,TRBJ2-3,TRBV7-2,17,TGTGCCAGCAGCTCCTCACCGACTACCACTAGCACAGATACGCAGTATTTT,CASSSSPTTTSTDTQYF
.,.,TRBJ2-3,TRBV5-1,13,TGCGCCAGCAGCTTGGGGGACATAAATACGCAGTATTTT,CASSLGDINTQYF
.,.,TRBJ1-1,TRBV19,13,TGTGCCAGTAGTCCAGGGATGAAGGGCGAGGCTTTCTTT,CASSPGMKGEAFF
TRBD1,.,TRBJ1-3,TRBV12-3/TRBV12-4,11,TGTGCCAGCAGTAGGGGGCGGGACCGGTATTTT,CASSRGRDRYF
TRBD2,few,TRBJ2-3,TRBV6-1,14,TGTGCCAGCAGTGAGGGCGGGGGGCCAGATACGCAGTATTTT,CASSEGGGPDTQYF
.,few,TRBJ2-7,TRBV7-2,16,TGTGCCAGCAGTTTCGGGACCATCGTTAGCTCCTACGAGCAGTACTTC,CASSFGTIVSSYEQYF
.,.,TRBJ2-7,TRBV21-1,13,TGTGCCAGCAGCAAAAGGAGGCCCTACGAGCAGTACTTC,CASSKRRPYEQYF
.,few,TRBJ2-4,TRBV15,15,TGTGCCACCAGCACCATTCGAGGTACCAAAAACATTCAGTACTTC,CATSTIRGTKNIQYF
.,.,TRBJ1-5,TRBV2,14,TGTGCCAGCAGGGAGGCAGGGGCGGTCCAGCCCCAGCATTTT,CASREAGAVQPQHF
TRBD1,few,TRBJ2-7,TRBV5-5,13,TGTGCCAGCAGCGAGGGACAGCCCTACGAGCAGTACTTC,CASSEGQPYEQYF
TRBD2,.,TRBJ2-3,TRBV6-6,16,TGTGCCAGCAGGGGACCCGGGCGGGGGGTCACAGATACGCAGTATTTT,CASRGPGRGVTDTQYF
TRBD2,.,TRBJ2-7,TRBV20-1,15,TGCAGTGCGGATACTAGCGGGAGGTACTCCTACGAGCAGTACTTC,CSADTSGRYSYEQYF